The entry below describes one T cell receptor beta chain. The antigen is unknown. The data derive from a study of T cell responses to AZD1222 COVID-19 vaccine. V lost 3 bases and J 16 bases, leaving 13 bases between the germline ends. The CDR3 extends over 12 amino acids. Notes on the study in general: Two doses of AZD1222 preceded a rise in Spike-specific TCR breadth and depth. Baseline testing showed seropositivity in only six AZD1222 recipients. The study found vaccine-associated CD4 TCRs spanning spike, dominant at 160-218 and 743-854. White British donors predominated, females outnumbered males, and clonal diversity was possibly underestimated.

TCRdb's copy holds only in-frame clones and misses some; the assay was immunoSEQ multiplex PCR. The sample holds over 150,000 clones, over 85% seen once. The sequence came from an adult who received the AZD1222 COVID-19 vaccine. This sequence joins TRBV12-3 or TRBV12-4 and TRBJ1-6; D unresolved. The sample here was peripheral blood, taken 28 days after the second AZD1222 dose. The CDR3 region is CASSLEGGRLHF. The CDR3 region has the DNA TGTGCCAGCAGTTTGGAGGGCGGGAGACTCCACTTT.